This entry describes one TCR beta chain. Its matching antigen is unknown. Germline lookup yields CDR1 DFQATT and CDR2 SNEGSKA (reference sequence). The CDR3 consists of 15 residues. Trimming shortened V by 0 bases and J by 5 bases, and 16 bases separated the two germline ends. TCRdb used MiXCR to reprocess the reads, holding one entry per CDR3 protein. The sample shows about 470,000 distinct CDR3 sequences, approximately 46% of them seen only once. These data belong to a study of T cell repertoires in cytomegalovirus infection. The starting material was cultured PBMCs, obtained from culture after CMV antigen stimulation. This receptor was obtained from a human donor in good health (CMV status not recorded). Some clones in this sample may be carry-over from other donors' samples. The rearrangement uses TRBV20-1 and TRBJ2-5; maybe TRBD2 (6 bases). The CDR3 is CSARDSSAPKETQYF. For the CDR3, the DNA is TGCAGTGCTAGAGATTCTAGCGCCCCCAAGGAGACCCAGTACTTC.